These 20 T cell receptor beta chains were all obtained from the same sample, sequenced in a study of cytomegalovirus exposure and HLA in healthy donors. The PCR contained 60 Vbeta and 13 Jbeta primers. TCRdb's copy holds only in-frame clones and misses some; the assay was immunoSEQ multiplex PCR. Among about 120,000 clones listed, around 74% were seen once. Sequenced input: PBMCs. Every receptor here comes from a man between 60 and 75 years old in good health and CMV-seropositive.

The chain is built from TRBV30 and TRBJ2-1, with 7 bases fitting TRBD2. Germline V gene data show CDR1 as GTSNPN and CDR2 as SVGIG (reference sequence). V dropped 1 base and J dropped 4; count of bases not matched to a gene: 10. This CDR3 region has 16 residues. The CDR3, as DNA: TGTGCCTGGAGTGCTTCCGTGGGGCGGGGGTACAATGAGCAGTTCTTC. Translation gives CAWSASVGRGYNEQFF.

This chain uses TRBV9 with TRBJ2-1; perhaps TRBD2 as D (6 bases). The ends were cut back, 4 bases at V and 10 bases at J, with 18 bases in the middle. CDR1 is SGDLS and CDR2 is YYNGEE in the germline V gene. The CDR3 sequence is 14 residues long. The CDR3 coding sequence is TGTGCCAGCAGCCCACGGACGCTTGGGGGGGAGCAGTTCTTC. Its translation is CASSPRTLGGEQFF.

The CDR3 here is CASSLLKGVSTDTQYF. The DNA for the CDR3 is TGTGCCAGCAGCTTGTTAAAGGGAGTTAGCACAGATACGCAGTATTTT. The rearrangement links TRBV5-4 to TRBJ2-3; possible D gene TRBD2, 5 bases. Germline CDR1 and CDR2: SGHNT and YYREEE (reference sequence). Trimming removed 1 base from V and 0 bases from J, with 12 bases in between. The CDR3 extends over 16 amino acids.

This clone was seen only a few times. V and J are TRBV4-1 and TRBJ1-2; 7 bases are shared with TRBD1. Germline V gene lookup returns CDR1 MGHRA and CDR2 YSYEKL. The CDR3 runs to 16 residues. Losses at the gene ends were 5 bases for V and 6 bases for J; bases not matched to a gene: 15. The CDR3 coding sequence is TGCGCCAGCAGCTACGCACTGGTAGGGACAGTCCATGGCTACACCTTC. Protein sequence: CASSYALVGTVHGYTF.

The CDR3, as DNA: TGCGCCAGCAGCCAAGAGACAGTCCCTCACTACGAGCAGTACTTC. Translation: CASSQETVPHYEQYF. The chain uses TRBV4-1 and TRBJ2-7, with D possibly being TRBD1 (5 bases). CDR1 MGHRA and CDR2 YSYEKL come from the germline V gene. This CDR3 contains 15 residues. The V gene lost 0 bases and the J gene lost 3 bases, with 12 bases spanning the gap.

CDR3 protein: CASSSQENTEAFF. The CDR3 DNA reads TGTGCCAGCAGCTCACAGGAGAACACTGAAGCTTTCTTT. The chain combines TRBV11-3 with TRBJ1-1, with TRBD1 as a possible D gene (5 bases). V lost 4 bases and J 1 base, leaving 7 bases between the germline ends. Germline CDR1 reads SGHNT; CDR2 reads YENEEA. The CDR3 sequence is 13 residues long. The whole variable domain, filled in from reference TRBV11-3 and TRBJ1-1, reads EAGVVQSPRYKIIEKKQPVAFWCNPISGHNTLYWYLQNLGQGPELLIRYENEEAVDDSQLPKDRFSAERLKGVDSTLKIQPAELGDSAVYLCASSSQENTEAFFGQGTRLTVV.

The chain combines TRBV7-8 with TRBJ2-5; TRBD2 might be the D (6 bases). V was trimmed by 6 bases and J by 5 bases, leaving 10 bases between them. CDR3 length: 12 amino acids. Germline lookup yields CDR1 SGHVS and CDR2 FQNEAQ. As DNA, the CDR3 is TGTGCCAGCAGATTTGGGGGGGAGACCCAGTACTTC. Amino acids: CASRFGGETQYF.

This clone has only a few counts. The rearrangement joins TRBV5-4 to TRBJ2-1, with D perhaps TRBD2 (6 bases). This CDR3 is 15 amino acids long. The germline V gene has CDR1 SGHNT and CDR2 YYREEE (reference sequence). V was shortened by 4 bases and J by 0 bases, with 11 bases between the two germline ends. The CDR3 loop is CASSRDFSSYNEQFF. The CDR3 bases are TGTGCCAGCAGCCGGGACTTCAGCTCCTACAATGAGCAGTTCTTC.

The chain has TRBV27 and TRBJ1-4; D call uncertain. This CDR3 has 13 residues. Germline assignment: CDR1 MNHEY and CDR2 SMNVEV (reference sequence). V was shortened by 2 bases and J by 8 bases, with 9 bases between the two germline ends. Here the CDR3 reads CASSLGRPEKLFF. In DNA, the CDR3 is TGTGCCAGCAGTTTAGGCCGCCCCGAAAAACTGTTTTTT.

This rearrangement joins TRBV11-2 to TRBJ1-2; TRBD1 matches 8 bases. This CDR3 spans 14 amino acids. V was clipped by 4 bases and J by 2 bases; unmatched bases: 3. Germline V gene lookup returns CDR1 SGHAT and CDR2 FQNNGV. The CDR3 nucleotides read TGTGCCAGCAGCTACACAGGGGGGAACTATGGCTACACCTTC. As protein: CASSYTGGNYGYTF.

The genes are TRBV13 and TRBJ1-2, with a weak D call TRBD1 (5 bases). Germline V gene lookup returns CDR1 PRHDT and CDR2 FYEKMQ (reference sequence). Trimming removed 5 bases from V and 5 bases from J, with 15 bases in between. The CDR3 is 14 amino acids. The CDR3 region is CASSLLLKGYGYTF. In nucleotides, the CDR3 is TGTGCCAGCAGCCTACTCCTCAAGGGGTATGGCTACACCTTC.

DNA for the CDR3: TGTGCCTGGAGTCCTGAGGAGAACTATGGCTACACCTTC. Protein product: CAWSPEENYGYTF. J is TRBJ1-2 and V is TRBV30; no clear D. V lost 2 bases to trimming and J lost 2 bases, with 9 bases between them. The CDR3 sequence is 13 residues long. Germline CDR1 reads GTSNPN; CDR2 reads SVGIG (reference sequence).

V is TRBV2 and J is TRBJ2-7, with D maybe TRBD1 (5 bases). The CDR3 has 12 amino acids. The V gene's germline CDR1 is SNHLY and CDR2 FYNNEI. The V and J ends lost 7 bases and 1 base respectively, with 8 bases between them. For the CDR3, the DNA is TGTGCCAGCAATCAGGGTTCCTACGAGCAGTACTTC. As protein: CASNQGSYEQYF.

The chain links TRBV2 to TRBJ2-7; perhaps TRBD2 as D (6 bases). The CDR3 contains 13 residues. Germline V CDR1 and CDR2: SNHLY, FYNNEI. Trimming left V 7 bases short and J 2 bases short, with 12 bases between. The CDR3 sequence is CASTREVAYEQYF. DNA for the CDR3: TGTGCCAGCACTAGGGAGGTAGCCTACGAGCAGTACTTC.

CDR3 residues: CASSFLAGAWETQYF. DNA for the CDR3: TGTGCCAGCAGCTTTCTAGCGGGGGCCTGGGAGACCCAGTACTTC. The chain carries TRBV7-3 and TRBJ2-5; TRBD2 aligns across 10 bases. The germline V gene encodes CDR1 SGHTA and CDR2 FQGTGA. The trim removed 3 bases at V and 5 bases at J, leaving 6 bases unmatched. This CDR3 spans 15 amino acids.

This sequence joins TRBV7-9 and TRBJ2-5, with 10 bases that match TRBD2. Per the germline V gene, CDR1 is SEHNR and CDR2 is FQNEAQ (reference sequence). The CDR3 spans 17 residues. V lost 3 bases, J lost 4 bases, and 11 bases stayed unmatched. CDR3 coding DNA: TGTGCCAGCAGCTTGGGGATGGCTAGCGGGGGTCCAGAGACCCAGTACTTC. The encoded protein is CASSLGMASGGPETQYF.

The chain uses TRBV7-2 and TRBJ1-5; D remains unclear. The V gene's germline CDR1 is SGHTA and CDR2 FQGNSA. This CDR3 contains 13 residues. V was shortened by 5 bases and J by 7 bases, with 12 bases between the two germline ends. CDR3 bases: TGTGCCAGCAGCGACGGCTGGGCCCAGCCCCAGCATTTT. Protein sequence: CASSDGWAQPQHF.

This clone was seen more than once but under ten times. The chain is built from TRBV5-1 and TRBJ2-3, with 13 bases matching TRBD2. The V and J ends lost 0 bases and 3 bases, in that order; junction bases with no gene match: 1. The germline V gene encodes CDR1 SGHRS and CDR2 YFSETQ. The CDR3 has 16 amino acids. The CDR3 spells CASSLELAGGTDTQYF. In DNA form, the CDR3 reads TGCGCCAGCAGCTTGGAACTAGCGGGGGGGACAGATACGCAGTATTTT.

This sequence joins TRBV2 and TRBJ2-7; D might be TRBD2 (5 bases). CDR1 and CDR2 from the germline V gene are SNHLY and FYNNEI. This CDR3 contains 13 residues. Trimming removed 2 bases from V and 7 bases from J, with 12 bases in between. The chain's CDR3 is CASSEFARTEQYF. CDR3 nucleotide sequence: TGTGCCAGCAGTGAATTTGCTCGGACTGAGCAGTACTTC.

The V call is TRBV28, the J call TRBJ2-2, with 8 bases that match TRBD1. CDR1 is MDHEN and CDR2 is SYDVKM in the germline V gene. With 7 bases clipped from V and 7 bases from J, the junction kept 11 bases outside the gene matches. The CDR3 extends over 15 amino acids. The CDR3 spells CASTLPDRVGGELFF. CDR3 nucleotides: TGTGCCAGCACCCTACCGGACAGGGTGGGCGGGGAGCTGTTTTTT.